This TCR beta chain derives from a study of T cell responses to AZD1222 COVID-19 vaccine. To note about this clone: Its antigen is not known.

Sequencing used immunoSEQ multiplex PCR; TCRdb keeps in-frame clones, though not all of them. The table lists 75,000 to 95,000 clones, approximately 89% of them singletons. The V gene end was trimmed by 4 bases and the J gene end by 0 bases; junction bases not matched to a gene: 7. There are 17 residues in the CDR3. Germline-derived CDR1 and CDR2 are LNHDA and SQIVND (reference sequence). Study-wide findings and caveats: CD4 TCRs associated with vaccination spanned spike, dominating at 160-218 and 743-854. Repertoires were sampled only after the peak T cell response. Increased Spike-specific TCR breadth and depth were observed after two AZD1222 doses.

The source is an adult who received the AZD1222 COVID-19 vaccine. Sequenced material: peripheral blood, taken 28 days after the second AZD1222 dose. V usage is TRBV19 and J usage is TRBJ1-5; 9 bases align to TRBD1. Here the CDR3 reads CASSTPGTGNSNQPQHF. In nucleotides, the CDR3 is TGTGCCAGTAGTACCCCCGGGACAGGGAATAGCAATCAGCCCCAGCATTTT.